This entry describes one TCR beta chain. The sample comes from a study of blood T cell repertoires in COVID-19. At the level of the study: COVID-19 samples, acute and convalescent, were from the United States, Italy and Spain.

V shed 1 base and J 7 bases; nucleotides not matched to a gene: 8. Germline V gene sequence: CDR1 LNHDA, CDR2 SQIVND (reference sequence). The CDR3 runs 16 residues. Per the original data handling: Estimates of nucleated cell counts were drawn from the amplification of reference gene primers. Produced via immunoSEQ multiplex PCR; TCRdb's table is partial and in-frame only. Clone size and the V and J calls come from that table; the DNA yielded D and trimming. The repertoire holds some 71,000 clones, with 65% to 90% as singletons. Sequenced sample: peripheral blood. The TCR originated in a woman between 50 and 59 years old with acute or convalescent COVID-19. The J gene is TRBJ2-1, the V gene TRBV19; the match to TRBD2 covers 9 bases. In DNA form, the CDR3 reads TGTGCCAGTAGTATAGCGGCTAGCGGGATAACTAATGAGCAGTTCTTC. Translated: CASSIAASGITNEQFF.